The text below deals with one T cell receptor beta chain. The template used for profiling TCR beta VDJ and CDR3 was genomic DNA. TCRdb reanalysed the reads using MiXCR and keeps one entry per CDR3 protein. The repertoire consists of hundreds of thousands of distinct CDR3 sequences, with over 25% occurring once and the leading ten covering 0.82%. CDR1 is SNHLY, CDR2 FYNNEI, per germline. The CDR3 has 15 amino acids. V was trimmed by 8 bases and J by 4 bases, leaving 15 bases between them. This entry is derived from a study of CD8+CD57+ T cells in acquired aplastic anemia. Study-wide context: Yields of DNA that came from sorted CD4+ and CD8+ cells averaged roughly 3.3 ug.

Whoever was chosen for sequencing had shown CD8+CD57+ cell expansion by flow cytometry. Material for sequencing was sorted CD4+, CD8+, or CD8+CD57+ T cells (not recorded which) from PBMCs. The source is a human donor with aplastic anemia. The gene calls are TRBV2 and TRBJ1-6; TRBD1 might be the D (5 bases). Here the CDR3 reads CASLAGVGYNSPLHF. The CDR3 bases are TGTGCCAGCTTAGCGGGGGTAGGTTATAATTCACCCCTCCACTTT.